The 9 T cell receptor beta chains listed next were all sequenced from one sample in a study of regulatory T cells in long-lasting Graves disease. HTBI primers from iRepertoire and Arm-PCR of CDR3 regions yielded the TCR beta libraries. MiXCR, applied by TCRdb to the multiplex PCR reads, yields one record per CDR3 protein. The sample includes a few hundred thousand distinct CDR3 sequences, roughly a fifth seen only once; the top ten take about 56%. Described time point: persistent/refractory GD, antithyroid drugs over 5 years with positive TRAb. Extracted PBMC RNA gave rise to the TCR library. This specimen was peripheral blood mononuclear cells (PBMCs), taken when the disease was refractory, from a patient treated with antithyroid drugs. The origin of the receptors is a female donor with Graves disease.

This clonotype showed up many times. The chain combines TRBV7-8 with TRBJ2-2, with TRBD1 identical over 9 bases. The trim removed 2 bases at V and 5 bases at J, leaving 9 bases unmatched. Germline V CDR1 and CDR2: SGHVS, FQNEAQ. The CDR3 length is 17 residues. The CDR3 coding sequence is TGTGCCAGCAGCTTAAGGGAACAGGGGGCGCGAACCGGGGAGCTGTTTTTT. This sequence encodes CASSLREQGARTGELFF. Supplemented by reference TRBV7-8 and TRBJ2-2, the full variable domain reads GAGVSQSPRYKVAKRGQDVALRCDPISGHVSLFWYQQALGQGPEFLTYFQNEAQLDKSGLPSDRFFAERPEGSVSTLKIQRTQQEDSAVYLCASSLREQGARTGELFFGEGSRLTVL.

The chain employs TRBV28 and TRBJ2-7; either TRBD1 or TRBD2 may fit D (5 bases each). The CDR3 totals 14 residues. V lost 9 bases and J 2 bases, leaving 17 bases between the germline ends. CDR1 MDHEN and CDR2 SYDVKM come from the germline V gene. CDR3 coding DNA: TGTGCCAGTCCCACTAGGGGCCAACCCTACGAGCAGTACTTC. It translates to CASPTRGQPYEQYF.

This chain uses TRBV6-5 with TRBJ2-7; tentatively, D is TRBD1 or TRBD2 (5 bases each). The length of the CDR3 is 13 residues. The germline CDR1 and CDR2 sequences are MNHEY and SVGAGI. V lost 2 bases, J lost 6 bases, and 11 bases lay in between. The CDR3 nucleotides are TGTGCCAGCAGTTACGGGGGTTTAAGCGAGCAGTACTTC. Protein: CASSYGGLSEQYF.

Points on this clonotype: A read error may explain this, as a much larger clone is one base away. This sequence joins TRBV7-9 and TRBJ2-5, with 7 bases identical to TRBD2. Germline CDR1 is SEHNR and CDR2 is FQNEAQ (reference sequence). This CDR3 is built from 14 residues. CDR3 DNA sequence: TGTACCAGCAGCTTCGGCGGGAGTTTGGGGACCCAGTACTTC. Amino acids: CTSSFGGSLGTQYF.

This clonotype showed up many times. J is TRBJ2-7 and V is TRBV6-5, with a possible D match to TRBD1 (6 bases). The CDR3 is 17 residues long. Trimming took 2 bases from V and 3 from J, leaving 20 bases between them. The germline CDR1 and CDR2 sequences are MNHEY and SVGAGI. As DNA, the CDR3 is TGTGCCAGCAGTTACCCCCCCCAGGGGATAGCAGACTACGAGCAGTACTTC. It is translated as CASSYPPQGIADYEQYF.

The chain links TRBV6-5 to TRBJ2-7; D unclear. Per germline, CDR1 MNHEY and CDR2 SVGAGI. Deletions cut 3 bases from V and 5 bases from J, with 8 bases between. This CDR3 spans 12 amino acids. The CDR3: CASSYIGHEQYF. The CDR3 nucleotides are TGTGCCAGCAGTTATATCGGTCACGAGCAGTACTTC.

This clonotype was detected only a few times. V usage is TRBV3-1 and J usage is TRBJ1-1, with D uncertain. V lost 2 bases and J 1 base, leaving 8 bases between the germline ends. This CDR3 is 14 amino acids long. The V gene's germline CDR1 is LGHDT and CDR2 YNNKEL (reference sequence). CDR3 residues: CASSQNLQNTEAFF. CDR3 nucleotide sequence: TGTGCCAGCAGCCAAAACCTTCAGAACACTGAAGCTTTCTTT.

This clonotype was detected a few times. The J gene is TRBJ2-7, the V gene TRBV29-1, with no clear D. The germline CDR1 and CDR2 sequences are SQVTM and ANQGSEA. Between the trimmed V and J ends, which lost 0 bases and 4 bases, there was a span of 16 bases. This CDR3 comprises 15 residues. Written as DNA, the CDR3 is TGCAGCGTTGAAGACAAAAACCGAGGTTTGTACGAGCAGTACTTC. Translation: CSVEDKNRGLYEQYF.

V is TRBV20-1 and J is TRBJ1-2; D not resolved. The CDR3 sequence is 12 residues long. Germline lookup yields CDR1 DFQATT and CDR2 SNEGSKA (reference sequence). The CDR3 loop reads CGTPGSTHGYTF. The CDR3, as DNA: TGCGGCACCCCCGGCAGCACTCATGGCTACACCTTC.